Described below is a single T cell receptor beta chain sequence and its context. Its antigen is not known. The CDR3 has 13 residues. With 0 bases clipped from V and 7 bases from J, the junction kept 2 bases outside the gene matches. Germline V gene lookup returns CDR1 LNHDA and CDR2 SQIVND (reference sequence). Repertoires were generated with immunoSEQ multiplex PCR, while TCRdb's copy carries only in-frame clones and drops some. The sample has roughly 90,000 clones; roughly nine tenths are singletons. These data are taken from a study of OX40 agonist ivuxolimab in advanced cancers. Study-wide results and limits: CD4+ and CD8+ T cells in blood underwent clonal expansion by week 6 at 0.1 to 3.0 mg/kg.

The chain is built from TRBV19 and TRBJ1-1; 7 bases match TRBD1. This clonotype originated in an adult with an advanced solid tumor such as melanoma, head and neck, liver or kidney cancer. Sequences were derived from CD4+ or CD8+ T cells sorted from blood, sampled in a trial of the OX40 agonist ivuxolimab. The CDR3: CASSIDRGIEAFF. In DNA, the CDR3 is TGTGCCAGTAGTATAGACAGGGGGATTGAAGCTTTCTTT.